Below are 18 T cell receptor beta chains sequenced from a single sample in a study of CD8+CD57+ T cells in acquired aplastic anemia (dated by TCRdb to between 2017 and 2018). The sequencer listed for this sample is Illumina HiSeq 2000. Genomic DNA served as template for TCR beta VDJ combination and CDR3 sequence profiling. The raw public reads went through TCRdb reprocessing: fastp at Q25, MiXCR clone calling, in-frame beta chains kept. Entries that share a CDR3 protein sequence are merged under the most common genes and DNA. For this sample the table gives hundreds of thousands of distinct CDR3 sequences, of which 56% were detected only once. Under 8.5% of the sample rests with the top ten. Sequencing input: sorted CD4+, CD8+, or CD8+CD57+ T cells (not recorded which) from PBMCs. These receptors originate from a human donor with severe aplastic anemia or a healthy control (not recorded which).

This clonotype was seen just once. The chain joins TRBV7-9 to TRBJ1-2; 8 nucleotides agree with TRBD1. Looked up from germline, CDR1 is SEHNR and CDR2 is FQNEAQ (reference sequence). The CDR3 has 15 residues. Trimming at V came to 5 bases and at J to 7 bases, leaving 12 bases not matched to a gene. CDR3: CASSTTQGAVSGYTF. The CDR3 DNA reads TGTGCCAGCAGCACAACGCAGGGGGCCGTATCTGGCTACACCTTC.

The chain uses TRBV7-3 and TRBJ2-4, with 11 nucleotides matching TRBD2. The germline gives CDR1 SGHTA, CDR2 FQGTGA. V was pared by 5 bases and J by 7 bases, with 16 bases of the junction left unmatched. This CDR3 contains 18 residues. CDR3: CASSLGTSGTIMGNIQYF. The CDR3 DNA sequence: TGTGCCAGCAGCCTAGGGACTAGCGGTACAATAATGGGGAACATTCAGTACTTC.

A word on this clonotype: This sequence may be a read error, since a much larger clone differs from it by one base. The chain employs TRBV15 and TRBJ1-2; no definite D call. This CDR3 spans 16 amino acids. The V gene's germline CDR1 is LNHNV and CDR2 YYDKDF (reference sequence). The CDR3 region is CATSTEISDLNYGCTF. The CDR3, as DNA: TGTGCCACCAGCACCGAGATTTCTGACCTTAACTATGGCTGCACCTTC.

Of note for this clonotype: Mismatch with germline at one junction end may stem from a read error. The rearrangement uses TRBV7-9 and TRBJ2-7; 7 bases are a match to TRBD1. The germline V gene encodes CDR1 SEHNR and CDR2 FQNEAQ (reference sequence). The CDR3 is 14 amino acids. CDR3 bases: TGCGCCAGCAGCTCGACAGGGAGTAGATACGAGCAGTACTTC. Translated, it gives CASSSTGSRYEQYF.

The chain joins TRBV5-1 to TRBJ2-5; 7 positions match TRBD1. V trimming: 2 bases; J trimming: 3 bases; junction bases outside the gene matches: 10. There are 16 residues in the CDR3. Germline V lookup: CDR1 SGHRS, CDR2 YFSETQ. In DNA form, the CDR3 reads TGCGCCAGCAGCTTCCCCCCGAGGGGGCGCGAAGAGACCCAGTACTTC. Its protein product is CASSFPPRGREETQYF.

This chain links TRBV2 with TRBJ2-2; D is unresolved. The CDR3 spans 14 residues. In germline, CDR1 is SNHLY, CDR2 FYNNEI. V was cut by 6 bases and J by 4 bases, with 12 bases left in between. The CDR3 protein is CASRSLLITGELFF. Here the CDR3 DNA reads TGTGCCAGCAGATCCTTACTTATCACCGGGGAGCTGTTTTTT.

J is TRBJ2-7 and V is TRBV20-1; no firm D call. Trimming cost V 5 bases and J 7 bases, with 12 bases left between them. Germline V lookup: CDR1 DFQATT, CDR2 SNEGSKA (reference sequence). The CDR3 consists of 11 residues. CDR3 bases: TGCAGTGCTCCGTACATGGGGGAGCAGTACTTC. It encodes CSAPYMGEQYF.

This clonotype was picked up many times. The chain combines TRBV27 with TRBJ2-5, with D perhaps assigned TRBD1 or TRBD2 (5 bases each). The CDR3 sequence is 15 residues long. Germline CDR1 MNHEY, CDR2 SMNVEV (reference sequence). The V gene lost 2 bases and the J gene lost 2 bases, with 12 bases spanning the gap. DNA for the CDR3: TGTGCCAGCAGTTTAAAAGGGACGACACAAGAGACCCAGTACTTC. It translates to CASSLKGTTQETQYF.

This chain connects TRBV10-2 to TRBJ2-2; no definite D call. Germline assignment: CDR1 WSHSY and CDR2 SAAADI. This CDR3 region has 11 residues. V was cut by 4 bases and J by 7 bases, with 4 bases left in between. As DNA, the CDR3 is TGCGCCAGCAGTGGGAACGGGGAGCTGTTTTTT. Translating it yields CASSGNGELFF.

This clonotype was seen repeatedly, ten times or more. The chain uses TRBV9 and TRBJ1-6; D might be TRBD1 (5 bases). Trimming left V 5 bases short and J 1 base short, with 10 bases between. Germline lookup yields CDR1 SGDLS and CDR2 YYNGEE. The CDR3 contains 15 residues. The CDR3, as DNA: TGTGCCAGCAGTGGGGGGGTATCCTATAATTCACCCCTCCACTTT. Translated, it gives CASSGGVSYNSPLHF.

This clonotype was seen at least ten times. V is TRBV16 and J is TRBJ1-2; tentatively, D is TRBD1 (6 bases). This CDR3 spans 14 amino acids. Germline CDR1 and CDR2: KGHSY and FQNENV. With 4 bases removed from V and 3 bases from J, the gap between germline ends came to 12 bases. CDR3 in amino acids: CASSPRDNYYGYTF. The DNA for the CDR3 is TGTGCCAGCAGCCCCCGGGACAACTACTATGGCTACACCTTC.

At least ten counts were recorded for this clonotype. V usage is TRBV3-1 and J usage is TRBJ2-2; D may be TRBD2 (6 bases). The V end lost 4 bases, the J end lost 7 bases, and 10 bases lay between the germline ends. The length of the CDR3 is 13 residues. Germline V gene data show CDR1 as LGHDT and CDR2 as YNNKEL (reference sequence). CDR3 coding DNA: TGTGCCAGCAGCCTGACTAGAATCGGGGAGCTGTTTTTT. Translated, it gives CASSLTRIGELFF.

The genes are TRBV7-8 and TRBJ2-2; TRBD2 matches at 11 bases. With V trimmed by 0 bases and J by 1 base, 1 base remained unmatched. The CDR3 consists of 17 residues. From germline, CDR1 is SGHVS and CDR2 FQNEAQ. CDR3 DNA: TGTGCCAGCAGCTTAGCCGGGACTAGCGGGAACACCGGGGAGCTGTTTTTT. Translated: CASSLAGTSGNTGELFF.

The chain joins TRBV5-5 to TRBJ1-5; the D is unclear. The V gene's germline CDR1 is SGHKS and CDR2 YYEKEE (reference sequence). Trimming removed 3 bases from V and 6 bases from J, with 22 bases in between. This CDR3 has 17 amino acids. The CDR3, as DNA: TGTGCCAGCAGCTGGTCCTGGAGGCCAACACCCTCTCAGCCCCAGCATTTT. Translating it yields CASSWSWRPTPSQPQHF.

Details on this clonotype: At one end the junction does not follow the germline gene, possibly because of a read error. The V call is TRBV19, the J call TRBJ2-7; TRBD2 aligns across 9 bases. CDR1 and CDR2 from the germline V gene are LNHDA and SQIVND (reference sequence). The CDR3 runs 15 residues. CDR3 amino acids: CASRIAGDTVDEQYF. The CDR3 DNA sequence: TGTGCCAGTAGGATAGCGGGAGATACCGTAGACGAGCAGTACTTC.

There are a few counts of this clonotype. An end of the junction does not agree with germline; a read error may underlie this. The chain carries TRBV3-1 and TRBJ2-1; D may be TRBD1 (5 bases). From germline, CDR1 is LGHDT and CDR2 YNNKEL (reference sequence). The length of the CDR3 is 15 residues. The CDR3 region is CASSQDLRQNRVPYF. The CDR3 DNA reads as TGTGCCAGCAGCCAAGATCTCCGACAGAACCGAGTCCCGTACTTC.

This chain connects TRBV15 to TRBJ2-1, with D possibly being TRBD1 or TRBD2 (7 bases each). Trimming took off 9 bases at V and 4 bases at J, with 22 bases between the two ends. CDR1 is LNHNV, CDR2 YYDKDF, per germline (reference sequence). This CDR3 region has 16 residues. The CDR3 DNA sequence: TGTGCCACGCAGGGGGGGCGGTTTTCGAGTTACAATGAGCAGTTCTTC. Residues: CATQGGRFSSYNEQFF.

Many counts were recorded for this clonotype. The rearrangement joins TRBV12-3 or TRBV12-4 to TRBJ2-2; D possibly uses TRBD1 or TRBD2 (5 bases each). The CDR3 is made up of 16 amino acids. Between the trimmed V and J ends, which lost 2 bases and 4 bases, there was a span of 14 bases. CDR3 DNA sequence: TGTGCCAGCAGTTTAATGTCCCTTGGGGGCACCGGGGAGCTGTTTTTT. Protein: CASSLMSLGGTGELFF.